One and the same sample provided the 26 T cell receptor beta chains below, sequenced in a study of blood T cell repertoires in COVID-19. Here immunoSEQ multiplex PCR was the method, and the copy in TCRdb shows in-frame clones only, minus some. The data hold tens of thousands of clones, with more than 75% observed a single time. Sequencing used peripheral blood. All receptors come from a man between 50 and 59 years old with active COVID-19.

The chain has TRBV6-5 and TRBJ2-2; TRBD2 matches at 7 bases. V dropped 6 bases and J dropped 5; count of bases not matched to a gene: 6. This CDR3 has 14 amino acids. The germline V gene has CDR1 MNHEY and CDR2 SVGAGI. DNA for the CDR3: TGTGCCAGCAGAAGGCTAGCGGTAACCGGGGAGCTGTTTTTT. As protein: CASRRLAVTGELFF.

The chain links TRBV27 to TRBJ2-3, with 13 bases matching TRBD2. The germline V gene has CDR1 MNHEY and CDR2 SMNVEV (reference sequence). This CDR3 is 16 amino acids long. V gave up 5 bases and J gave up 3 bases; unmatched junction bases: 5. CDR3 in amino acids: CASSKLAGGPTDTQYF. In nucleotides, the CDR3 is TGTGCCAGCAGTAAACTAGCGGGGGGGCCGACAGATACGCAGTATTTT.

The chain couples TRBV11-3 to TRBJ2-1; 7 bases agree with TRBD1. The junction had 2 bases not matched to a gene; V was cut back by 4 bases and J by 5 bases. Per germline, CDR1 SGHNT and CDR2 YENEEA. The CDR3 consists of 13 residues. The CDR3 region is CASSWGQNNEQFF. Written as DNA, the CDR3 is TGTGCCAGCAGCTGGGGACAGAACAATGAGCAGTTCTTC. Variable domain in full (rest from reference TRBV11-3 and TRBJ2-1): EAGVVQSPRYKIIEKKQPVAFWCNPISGHNTLYWYLQNLGQGPELLIRYENEEAVDDSQLPKDRFSAERLKGVDSTLKIQPAELGDSAVYLCASSWGQNNEQFFGPGTRLTVL.

The V and J genes are TRBV27 and TRBJ2-5, with a tentative D call TRBD2 (6 bases). Between the trimmed V and J ends, which lost 7 bases and 9 bases, there was a span of 21 bases. The CDR3 has 14 residues. Germline-derived CDR1 and CDR2 are MNHEY and SMNVEV (reference sequence). The CDR3, as DNA: TGTGCCAGCACCCCCGGCGGGGCGCCCTGGGCCCAGTACTTC. It is translated as CASTPGGAPWAQYF.

The chain has TRBV6-1 and TRBJ1-5, with D unclear. The CDR3 consists of 16 residues. Trimming stripped 4 bases from V and 2 bases from J, with 15 bases between. CDR1 MNHNS and CDR2 SASEGT come from the germline V gene. As DNA, the CDR3 is TGTGCCAGCAGTGTCGTGGGTATTGAGGGCAATCAGCCCCAGCATTTT. Its translation is CASSVVGIEGNQPQHF.

The chain combines TRBV7-9 with TRBJ2-7; 7 bases fit TRBD2. The V gene's germline CDR1 is SEHNR and CDR2 FQNEAQ (reference sequence). V lost 5 bases to trimming and J lost 6 bases; unmatched junction nucleotides: 7. The CDR3 spans 13 residues. The CDR3 DNA sequence: TGTGCCAGCAGCCTCCCGACTAGCTCCGAGCAGTACTTC. Its protein product is CASSLPTSSEQYF.

This clone was seen only once. This chain connects TRBV6-1 to TRBJ2-7, with D unclear. The V end lost 1 base, the J end lost 9 bases, and 13 bases lay between the germline ends. Germline CDR1 reads MNHNS; CDR2 reads SASEGT. The CDR3 loop spans 13 amino acids. The CDR3 bases are TGTGCCAGCAGTGAAGGTGGGCCTTTGGGGCAGTACTTC. Its protein product is CASSEGGPLGQYF.

The chain recombines TRBV5-4 with TRBJ2-2; D unclear. The V and J ends lost 1 base and 6 bases respectively, with 7 bases between them. The CDR3 is 13 amino acids. Per germline, CDR1 SGHNT and CDR2 YYREEE (reference sequence). The CDR3 spells CASSLRLAGELFF. CDR3 bases: TGTGCCAGCAGCTTGCGCCTAGCCGGGGAGCTGTTTTTT. The variable domain in full, with the rest retrieved from reference TRBV5-4 and TRBJ2-2, is ETGVTQSPTHLIKTRGQQVTLRCSSQSGHNTVSWYQQALGQGPQFIFQYYREEENGRGNFPPRFSGLQFPNYSSELNVNALELDDSALYLCASSLRLAGELFFGEGSRLTVL.

The chain uses TRBV30 and TRBJ2-1; tentative D call: TRBD1 (5 bases). Trimming left V 0 bases short and J 8 bases short, with 11 bases between. CDR3 length: 13 amino acids. Germline-derived CDR1 and CDR2 are GTSNPN and SVGIG (reference sequence). The CDR3 DNA is TGTGCCTGGAGTGTACAAGAAGGGGATGAGCAGTTCTTC. Translating it yields CAWSVQEGDEQFF.

V and J are TRBV18 and TRBJ2-2; 10 positions agree with TRBD2. The junction had 1 base not matched to a gene; V was cut back by 1 base and J by 5 bases. The CDR3 loop spans 15 amino acids. Germline V lookup: CDR1 KGHSH, CDR2 LQKENI. The CDR3 bases are TGTGCCAGCTCACCACAACTAGCGGGGACCGGGGAGCTGTTTTTT. It codes for CASSPQLAGTGELFF.

Written as DNA, the CDR3 is TGTGCCATCAGTGAGAGGGGCTACAATGAGCAGTTCTTC. Its protein is CAISERGYNEQFF. The genes are TRBV10-3 and TRBJ2-1; a possible D gene is TRBD1 (5 bases). Trimming took off 2 bases at V and 3 bases at J, with 5 bases between the two ends. CDR3 size: 13 residues. Germline loops: CDR1 ENHRY, CDR2 SYGVKD.

V gene TRBV19 combines with J gene TRBJ2-5, with TRBD2 matching 8 bases. After removal of 2 bases from V and 5 bases from J, the junction contained 7 bases not matched to a gene. CDR1 is LNHDA and CDR2 is SQIVND in the germline V gene (reference sequence). The CDR3 extends over 15 amino acids. In DNA, the CDR3 is TGTGCCAGTAGTATAAGACTAGCGTTCCAGGAGACCCAGTACTTC. Its protein product is CASSIRLAFQETQYF.

The V and J genes are TRBV7-9 and TRBJ1-4; no clear D gene. CDR3 length: 14 amino acids. V lost 2 bases and J 0 bases, leaving 4 bases between the germline ends. Germline V lookup: CDR1 SEHNR, CDR2 FQNEAQ (reference sequence). CDR3 bases: TGTGCCAGCAGCTTATACTCAACTAATGAAAAACTGTTTTTT. This encodes CASSLYSTNEKLFF.

V and J are TRBV4-2 and TRBJ2-3; 7 nucleotides match TRBD2. In germline, CDR1 is LGHNA, CDR2 YNFKEQ. This CDR3 is built from 16 residues. V was clipped by 0 bases and J by 6 bases; unmatched bases: 9. The CDR3 sequence: CASSQDLAGVSDTQYF. The CDR3 coding sequence is TGTGCCAGCAGCCAAGATTTGGCGGGAGTATCTGATACGCAGTATTTT.

This clone was detected a few times. The rearrangement uses TRBV6-6 and TRBJ2-1, with TRBD2 identical over 11 bases. Trimming at V came to 5 bases and at J to 6 bases, leaving 6 bases not matched to a gene. CDR1 MNHNY and CDR2 SVGAGI come from the germline V gene (reference sequence). CDR3 length: 15 amino acids. CDR3 coding DNA: TGTGCCAGCAGTCGGGTTAGCGGGGGGGTCAATGAGCAGTTCTTC. It codes for CASSRVSGGVNEQFF.

This clone has more than one count but fewer than ten. The chain combines TRBV10-2 with TRBJ1-2; 8 bases are shared with TRBD1. V was pared by 5 bases and J by 3 bases, with 5 bases of the junction left unmatched. Germline CDR1 WSHSY, CDR2 SAAADI. The CDR3 length is 14 residues. CDR3 residues: CASSPTGADYGYTF. The CDR3 coding sequence is TGCGCCAGCAGTCCGACAGGGGCTGACTATGGCTACACCTTC.

The chain recombines TRBV7-8 with TRBJ1-2; the D is unclear. The CDR3 is 16 residues long. Looked up from germline, CDR1 is SGHVS and CDR2 is FQNEAQ. The V end was cut by 2 bases, the J end by 4 bases, with 17 bases between. This chain's CDR3 is CASSLMGSTNPYGYTF. In DNA, the CDR3 is TGTGCCAGCAGCTTAATGGGGAGTACTAACCCCTATGGCTACACCTTC.

As to this clone: One end of the junction is discordant with germline, which a read error may explain. The chain is built from TRBV7-2 and TRBJ2-2; 9 positions match TRBD1. The CDR3 spans 16 residues. Germline V gene sequence: CDR1 SGHTA, CDR2 FQGNSA. CDR3 protein: CASSIARTGATGELFF. CDR3 bases: TGTGCCAGCAGCATAGCCCGGACAGGGGCCACCGGGGAGCTGTTTTTT.

This rearrangement joins TRBV21-1 to TRBJ2-7; the D call in the table, TRBD2, was not verified against the DNA. TRBV21-1 is tagged as a pseudogene. The CDR3 is made up of 13 amino acids. CDR3 bases: TGTGCCATCTCGGGGGGCTCGGCCTACGAGCAGTACTTC. Protein sequence: CAISGGSAYEQYF.

This clone was counted once. The genes are TRBV11-2 and TRBJ1-6; the D gene is possibly TRBD1 (6 bases). Germline CDR1 SGHAT, CDR2 FQNNGV. V was shortened by 2 bases and J by 7 bases, with 12 bases between the two germline ends. This CDR3 contains 15 residues. CDR3: CASSLSQGWNSPLHF. In nucleotides, the CDR3 is TGTGCCAGCAGCTTATCACAGGGTTGGAATTCACCCCTCCACTTT.

This clone appeared once. The DNA of the CDR3 is TGTGCCAGCAGGCCCTTAGCGGTCCAAGAGACCCAGTACTTC. Protein product: CASRPLAVQETQYF. The genes are TRBV6-6 and TRBJ2-5, with TRBD2 as a possible D gene (6 bases). V was trimmed by 6 bases and J by 1 base, leaving 12 bases between them. The CDR3 has 14 residues. Germline values: CDR1 MNHNY, CDR2 SVGAGI (reference sequence).

The CDR3 loop reads CASSQTMDRGQPQHF. The CDR3 coding sequence is TGTGCCAGCAGCCAGACCATGGACAGGGGCCAGCCCCAGCATTTT. This chain links TRBV3-1 (or the pseudogene TRBV3-2) with TRBJ1-5, with 9 bases lining up with TRBD1. The CDR3 is 15 residues long. CDR1 is LGHDT, CDR2 YNNKEL, per germline (reference sequence). The trim removed 3 bases at V and 7 bases at J, leaving 7 bases unmatched.

This chain uses TRBV11-2 with TRBJ2-5; the match to TRBD2 covers 9 bases. Trimming removed 3 bases from V and 2 bases from J; junction bases left unmatched: 4. Germline V gives CDR1 SGHAT, CDR2 FQNNGV. The CDR3 length is 15 residues. Here the CDR3 reads CASSFRLAAQETQYF. CDR3 nucleotides: TGTGCCAGCAGCTTCCGACTAGCGGCGCAAGAGACCCAGTACTTC.

The J gene is TRBJ2-1, the V gene TRBV4-1; D not resolved. Deletions cut 0 bases from V and 8 bases from J, with 5 bases between. The CDR3 sequence is 12 residues long. Germline V lookup: CDR1 MGHRA, CDR2 YSYEKL. CDR3 coding DNA: TGCGCCAGCAGCCAAGATCGGGATGAGCAGTTCTTC. This translates into CASSQDRDEQFF.

The chain uses TRBV11-3 and TRBJ1-1; TRBD1 agrees at 8 bases. V lost 3 bases and J lost 6; bases outside the gene matches: 3. The CDR3 runs to 13 residues. Germline V gene sequence: CDR1 SGHNT, CDR2 YENEEA. The DNA of the CDR3 is TGTGCCAGCAGCTTGGAGACAGGGGCTGAAGCTTTCTTT. Translation: CASSLETGAEAFF.

V usage is TRBV18 and J usage is TRBJ1-5, with TRBD1 as a possible D gene (6 bases). CDR1 KGHSH and CDR2 LQKENI come from the germline V gene. The CDR3 length is 15 residues. Deletions cut 4 bases from V and 0 bases from J, with 10 bases between. In nucleotides, the CDR3 is TGTGCCAGCTCACTAGGACAGAATAGCAATCAGCCCCAGCATTTT. It translates to CASSLGQNSNQPQHF.